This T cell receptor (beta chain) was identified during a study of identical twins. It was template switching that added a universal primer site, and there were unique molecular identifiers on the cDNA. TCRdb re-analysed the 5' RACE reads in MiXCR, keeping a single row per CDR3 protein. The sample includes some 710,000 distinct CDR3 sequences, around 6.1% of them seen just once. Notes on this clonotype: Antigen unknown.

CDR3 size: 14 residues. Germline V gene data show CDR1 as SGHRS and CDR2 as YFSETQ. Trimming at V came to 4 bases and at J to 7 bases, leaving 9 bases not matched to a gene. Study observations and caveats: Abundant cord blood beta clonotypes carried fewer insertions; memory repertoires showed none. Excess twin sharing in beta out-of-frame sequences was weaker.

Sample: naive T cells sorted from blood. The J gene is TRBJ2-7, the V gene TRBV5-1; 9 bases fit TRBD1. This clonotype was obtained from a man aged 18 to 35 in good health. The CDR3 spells CASSPGTGRLEQYV. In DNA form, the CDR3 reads TGCGCCAGCAGCCCAGGGACAGGGAGGTTGGAGCAGTACGTC.